Listed below are T cell receptor beta chains from one sample, sequenced in a study of T cell responses to AZD1222 COVID-19 vaccine. Method: immunoSEQ multiplex PCR; TCRdb's copy keeps in-frame clones and lacks some. The table has nearly 110,000 clones, about 85% seen once. The sequencing here drew on peripheral blood, taken 28 days after the second AZD1222 dose. Source of these receptors: an adult who received the AZD1222 COVID-19 vaccine. CDR3s include the opening cysteine and the closing phenylalanine or tryptophan. Each record gives: clone size, J gene, D gene, V gene, CDR3 DNA, CDR3 protein. D genes are given only for firm matches. Rows may omit the clone size; those that give it use once, few, many or a size class.

abundance: -
j_gene: TRBJ2-1
d_gene: -
v_gene: TRBV6-1
CDR3nt: TGTGCCAGCAGTGAAGCTGGGGGACCGCCTGGGCGAACGTTCTTC
CDR3aa: CASSEAGGPPGRTFF

abundance: -
j_gene: TRBJ1-1
d_gene: -
v_gene: TRBV18
CDR3nt: TGTGCCAGCTCACCCTCGGAAGGGGTACGGACTGAAGCTTTCTTT
CDR3aa: CASSPSEGVRTEAFF

abundance: -
j_gene: TRBJ1-1
d_gene: TRBD1
v_gene: TRBV6-5
CDR3nt: TGTGCCAGCAGTTACTTGCTCGGACAGGGGAAAACTGAAGCTTTCTTT
CDR3aa: CASSYLLGQGKTEAFF

abundance: -
j_gene: TRBJ1-2
d_gene: -
v_gene: TRBV7-4
CDR3nt: TGTGCCAGCAGACCTACACCTTTTAACAGGATCCGCTACACCTTC
CDR3aa: CASRPTPFNRIRYTF

abundance: -
j_gene: TRBJ1-5
d_gene: -
v_gene: TRBV20-1
CDR3nt: TGCAGTGCTAGTGATCCGTATAGCAATCAGCCCCAGCATTTT
CDR3aa: CSASDPYSNQPQHF

abundance: -
j_gene: TRBJ1-1
d_gene: -
v_gene: TRBV6-5
CDR3nt: TGTGCCAGCAGACCTAACAGGAACACTGAAGCTTTCTTT
CDR3aa: CASRPNRNTEAFF

abundance: -
j_gene: TRBJ1-2
d_gene: -
v_gene: TRBV5-4
CDR3nt: TGTGCCAGCAGCTTGGACAGGCACCACTATGGCTACACCTTC
CDR3aa: CASSLDRHHYGYTF

abundance: -
j_gene: TRBJ2-2
d_gene: TRBD2
v_gene: TRBV4-1
CDR3nt: TGCGCCAGCAGCCAACTTGGACTAGCGGGACAGACCGGGGAGCTGTTTTTT
CDR3aa: CASSQLGLAGQTGELFF

abundance: -
j_gene: TRBJ2-1
d_gene: TRBD2
v_gene: TRBV5-1
CDR3nt: TGCGCCAGCAGCTTTGGAGCGGGGGGCAACAATGAGCAGTTCTTC
CDR3aa: CASSFGAGGNNEQFF

abundance: -
j_gene: TRBJ2-7
d_gene: TRBD1
v_gene: TRBV24-1
CDR3nt: TGTGCCACCAGTGAACGGACAGGGGTTCGGCACGAGCAGTACTTC
CDR3aa: CATSERTGVRHEQYF

abundance: -
j_gene: TRBJ2-7
d_gene: -
v_gene: TRBV24-1
CDR3nt: TGTGCCACCAGTGACCCGAATTCCTACGAGCAGTACTTC
CDR3aa: CATSDPNSYEQYF

abundance: -
j_gene: TRBJ2-5
d_gene: TRBD2
v_gene: TRBV6-1
CDR3nt: TGTGCCAGCAGTGAGTCGGCGGGGGGGCCGGAGACCCAGTACTTC
CDR3aa: CASSESAGGPETQYF

abundance: -
j_gene: TRBJ1-2
d_gene: -
v_gene: TRBV19
CDR3nt: TGTGCCAGTAGTCCGGGGTCCCAGAAAGGGTATGGCTACACCTTC
CDR3aa: CASSPGSQKGYGYTF

abundance: -
j_gene: TRBJ2-7
d_gene: TRBD1
v_gene: TRBV27
CDR3nt: TGTGCCAGCAGTTTCGGGGGGGGACAGGGGGCCCCCTACGAGCAGTACTTC
CDR3aa: CASSFGGGQGAPYEQYF

abundance: -
j_gene: TRBJ1-4
d_gene: -
v_gene: TRBV18
CDR3nt: TGTGCCAGCTCACCACCACATGGCGATGAAAAACTGTTTTTT
CDR3aa: CASSPPHGDEKLFF

abundance: -
j_gene: TRBJ2-7
d_gene: -
v_gene: TRBV28
CDR3nt: TGTGCCAGCACCCCCATTGTAGGCCCCTACGAGCAGTACTTC
CDR3aa: CASTPIVGPYEQYF

abundance: -
j_gene: TRBJ1-2
d_gene: -
v_gene: TRBV19
CDR3nt: TGTGCCAGTAGTATAGGACAGACCCAATACTATGGCTACACCTTC
CDR3aa: CASSIGQTQYYGYTF

abundance: once
j_gene: TRBJ1-6
d_gene: -
v_gene: TRBV12-3/TRBV12-4
CDR3nt: TGTGCCAGCAGTCCTTCACCCCTCCACTTT
CDR3aa: CASSPSPLHF

abundance: -
j_gene: TRBJ1-2
d_gene: -
v_gene: TRBV23-1
CDR3nt: TGCGCCAGCAGTCAATCGTTGGGCACCAGGGATGGCTACACCTTC
CDR3aa: CASSQSLGTRDGYTF

abundance: -
j_gene: TRBJ2-3
d_gene: TRBD1
v_gene: TRBV5-1
CDR3nt: TGCGCCAGCTTCCCAGGTCAGGGGGTAACAGATACGCAGTATTTT
CDR3aa: CASFPGQGVTDTQYF

abundance: -
j_gene: TRBJ1-2
d_gene: TRBD1
v_gene: TRBV6-5
CDR3nt: TGTGCCAGCAGTTCCGGGACAGGGGGCGCGGGCTACACCTTC
CDR3aa: CASSSGTGGAGYTF

abundance: -
j_gene: TRBJ1-2
d_gene: TRBD1
v_gene: TRBV29-1
CDR3nt: TGCAGCGTCCGACAGGGTCCTAACTATGGCTACACCTTC
CDR3aa: CSVRQGPNYGYTF

abundance: -
j_gene: TRBJ1-4
d_gene: TRBD1
v_gene: TRBV7-2
CDR3nt: TGTGCCAGCAGCTCACTGGGACAGGGGAATGAAAAACTGTTTTTT
CDR3aa: CASSSLGQGNEKLFF

abundance: -
j_gene: TRBJ1-5
d_gene: TRBD1
v_gene: TRBV6-4
CDR3nt: TGTGCCAGCAGTGACTCGATACGCGACAGGGAAGCCGGGTTCTACGGCAATCAGCCCCAGCATTTT
CDR3aa: CASSDSIRDREAGFYGNQPQHF

abundance: once
j_gene: TRBJ1-1
d_gene: TRBD1
v_gene: TRBV2
CDR3nt: TGTGCCAGCAGGGCAGACAGGGCTGGGGACACTGAAGCTTTCTTT
CDR3aa: CASRADRAGDTEAFF

abundance: -
j_gene: TRBJ1-6
d_gene: TRBD1
v_gene: TRBV27
CDR3nt: TGTGCCAGCACCCGACAGGGGGCGAGAAATTCACCCCTCCACTTT
CDR3aa: CASTRQGARNSPLHF

abundance: -
j_gene: TRBJ1-6
d_gene: TRBD1
v_gene: TRBV19
CDR3nt: TGTGCCAGTAGGACTTGGACAGGGAGCTCCTATAATTCACCCCTCCACTTT
CDR3aa: CASRTWTGSSYNSPLHF

abundance: -
j_gene: TRBJ2-7
d_gene: -
v_gene: TRBV5-1
CDR3nt: TGCGCCAGCAGGCTACAAGGGTCCTACGAGCAGTACTTC
CDR3aa: CASRLQGSYEQYF

abundance: once
j_gene: TRBJ2-2
d_gene: TRBD1
v_gene: TRBV5-4
CDR3nt: TGTGCCAGCAGCCCCGACAGGGGAGCCGGGGAGCTGTTTTTT
CDR3aa: CASSPDRGAGELFF

abundance: once
j_gene: TRBJ1-4
d_gene: -
v_gene: TRBV28
CDR3nt: TGTGCCAGCGGCCATCAGGGGATCATCCCGACCCCTGCAACTAATGAAAAACTGTTTTTT
CDR3aa: CASGHQGIIPTPATNEKLFF

abundance: -
j_gene: TRBJ1-3
d_gene: -
v_gene: TRBV4-3
CDR3nt: TGCGCCAGCAGCGAGGACGGATACTCTGGAAACACCATATATTTT
CDR3aa: CASSEDGYSGNTIYF

abundance: -
j_gene: TRBJ2-4
d_gene: TRBD1
v_gene: TRBV27
CDR3nt: TGTGCCAGCAGTAAAGACAGGGGCATTGGAAACATTCAGTACTTC
CDR3aa: CASSKDRGIGNIQYF

abundance: -
j_gene: TRBJ2-7
d_gene: -
v_gene: TRBV6-5
CDR3nt: TGTGCCAGCAGCGACAGTAACTCCTACGAGCAGTACTTC
CDR3aa: CASSDSNSYEQYF

abundance: -
j_gene: TRBJ2-7
d_gene: -
v_gene: TRBV19
CDR3nt: TGTGCCAGTAGTATATCCGGGACCACTGACTACGAGCAGTACTTC
CDR3aa: CASSISGTTDYEQYF

abundance: -
j_gene: TRBJ1-2
d_gene: -
v_gene: TRBV12-3/TRBV12-4
CDR3nt: TGTGCCAGCAGTTTAGCGGTCTATGGCTACACCTTC
CDR3aa: CASSLAVYGYTF

abundance: -
j_gene: TRBJ2-7
d_gene: -
v_gene: TRBV7-2
CDR3nt: TGTGCCAGCAGCTTAAACCCGGGACCAGCCTACGAGCAGTACTTC
CDR3aa: CASSLNPGPAYEQYF

abundance: -
j_gene: TRBJ1-1
d_gene: -
v_gene: TRBV19
CDR3nt: TGTGCCAGTACCCCGGGAGGGGGAGGCACTGAAGCTTTCTTT
CDR3aa: CASTPGGGGTEAFF

abundance: -
j_gene: TRBJ2-4
d_gene: -
v_gene: TRBV7-2
CDR3nt: TGTGCCAGCAGCTTTCTGGGTCTAACGGCCAAAAACATTCAGTACTTC
CDR3aa: CASSFLGLTAKNIQYF

abundance: -
j_gene: TRBJ2-1
d_gene: -
v_gene: TRBV24-1
CDR3nt: TGTGCCACCAGTGATTCGGGTTATGAGCAGTTCTTC
CDR3aa: CATSDSGYEQFF

abundance: -
j_gene: TRBJ2-2
d_gene: -
v_gene: TRBV7-2
CDR3nt: TGTGCCAGCAGCTCCGCGGGGAGGAACACCGGGGAGCTGTTTTTT
CDR3aa: CASSSAGRNTGELFF

abundance: -
j_gene: TRBJ1-3
d_gene: -
v_gene: TRBV6-1
CDR3nt: TGTGCCAGCAGTGAAGCTGGCGGGGGCAGGGCTGGAAACACCATATATTTT
CDR3aa: CASSEAGGGRAGNTIYF

abundance: -
j_gene: TRBJ2-1
d_gene: TRBD2
v_gene: TRBV3-1/TRBV3-2
CDR3nt: TGTGCCAGCAGCCAGCTAGCGGGGGGGCCGGATGAGCAGTTCTTC
CDR3aa: CASSQLAGGPDEQFF

abundance: -
j_gene: TRBJ1-6
d_gene: -
v_gene: TRBV27
CDR3nt: TGTGCCAGCAGTTTATTGGTGGCGGCGGGAAATTCACCCCTCCACTTT
CDR3aa: CASSLLVAAGNSPLHF

abundance: -
j_gene: TRBJ1-4
d_gene: -
v_gene: TRBV6-5
CDR3nt: TGTGCCAGCAGTTGGGGTAGACGAAATGAAAAACTGTTTTTT
CDR3aa: CASSWGRRNEKLFF

abundance: -
j_gene: TRBJ1-1
d_gene: -
v_gene: TRBV19
CDR3nt: TGTGCCAGTAGTCAGGGAACCACTGAAGCTTTCTTT
CDR3aa: CASSQGTTEAFF

abundance: -
j_gene: TRBJ2-3
d_gene: -
v_gene: TRBV2
CDR3nt: TGTGCCAGCCGCCGACCGGAGAGCACAGATACGCAGTATTTT
CDR3aa: CASRRPESTDTQYF

abundance: -
j_gene: TRBJ2-5
d_gene: -
v_gene: TRBV7-2
CDR3nt: TGTGCCAGCAGCAATCAGGGCGGAGAGACCCAGTACTTC
CDR3aa: CASSNQGGETQYF

abundance: few
j_gene: TRBJ2-7
d_gene: TRBD2
v_gene: TRBV19
CDR3nt: TGTGCCAGTAGCCGCCTAGCGGGAGGGGGTATCTACGAGCAGTACTTC
CDR3aa: CASSRLAGGGIYEQYF

abundance: few
j_gene: TRBJ1-4
d_gene: -
v_gene: TRBV2
CDR3nt: TGTGCCAGCAGTGAAAAGAGGCCAAGGGGGGATGAAAAACTGTTTTTT
CDR3aa: CASSEKRPRGDEKLFF

abundance: -
j_gene: TRBJ1-5
d_gene: -
v_gene: TRBV28
CDR3nt: TGTGCCAGCAGACACTTCGCCCCCTCCAATCAGCCCCAGCATTTT
CDR3aa: CASRHFAPSNQPQHF

abundance: few
j_gene: TRBJ1-4
d_gene: TRBD1
v_gene: TRBV5-1
CDR3nt: TGCGCCAGCAGCTTAGGACAGGGCAAACTGTTTTTT
CDR3aa: CASSLGQGKLFF

abundance: -
j_gene: TRBJ2-2
d_gene: -
v_gene: TRBV24-1
CDR3nt: TGTGCCACCAGTGATAACCTAGGTACAGTTGGCGGCGGGGAGCTGTTTTTT
CDR3aa: CATSDNLGTVGGGELFF

abundance: once
j_gene: TRBJ2-3
d_gene: -
v_gene: TRBV7-8
CDR3nt: TGTGCCAGCAGCGAATTAGCAGATACGCAGTATTTT
CDR3aa: CASSELADTQYF

abundance: -
j_gene: TRBJ1-1
d_gene: -
v_gene: TRBV28
CDR3nt: TGTGCCAGCTGCCCTTGGGGTCGGGACACTGAAGCTTTCTTT
CDR3aa: CASCPWGRDTEAFF

abundance: -
j_gene: TRBJ1-6
d_gene: -
v_gene: TRBV19
CDR3nt: TGTGCCAGTAGGACGAGCTCCTATAATTCACCCCTCCACTTT
CDR3aa: CASRTSSYNSPLHF

abundance: -
j_gene: TRBJ2-5
d_gene: -
v_gene: TRBV3-1/TRBV3-2
CDR3nt: TGTGCCAGCAGCCAAGATTACCAGACCCAGTACTTC
CDR3aa: CASSQDYQTQYF

abundance: -
j_gene: TRBJ1-3
d_gene: -
v_gene: TRBV7-2
CDR3nt: TGTGCCAGCAGCTCAGGGACTTGGCCCGGGAGGAACACCATATATTTT
CDR3aa: CASSSGTWPGRNTIYF

abundance: -
j_gene: TRBJ2-2
d_gene: TRBD2
v_gene: TRBV11-2
CDR3nt: TGTGCCAGCAGCTTCCAGACTAGCGCCGGGGAGCTGTTTTTT
CDR3aa: CASSFQTSAGELFF